This T cell receptor beta chain stems from a study of T cells expressing NK-cell markers. A note on this clonotype: Its cognate antigen is unknown.

Study-wide results and limits: Expanded NKG2C+ T cell clones were not confirmed as HCMV-specific. The CD3+CD56-NKG2C+ fraction of a handful of donors was also led by these clonotypes.

TCRdb processed the 5' RACE reads again and assigns one entry to each CDR3 protein, with no DNA. Reported are some 150,000 distinct CDR3 sequences; the ten largest clones contain more than 10%. The sample comprised blood T cells: a sorted CD56 or NKG2C T cell subset, CD4+ or CD8+ T cells, or bulk PBMC T cells (not recorded which). This TCR was sampled from a man between 18 and 35 years old in good health.

The CDR3 spells CASKGRAGGSIPYEQYF. The rearrangement links TRBV6-5 to TRBJ2-7; TCRdb designates TRBD2, a call that cannot be tested without DNA. The CDR3 has 17 residues. Germline loops: CDR1 MNHEY, CDR2 SVGAGI.